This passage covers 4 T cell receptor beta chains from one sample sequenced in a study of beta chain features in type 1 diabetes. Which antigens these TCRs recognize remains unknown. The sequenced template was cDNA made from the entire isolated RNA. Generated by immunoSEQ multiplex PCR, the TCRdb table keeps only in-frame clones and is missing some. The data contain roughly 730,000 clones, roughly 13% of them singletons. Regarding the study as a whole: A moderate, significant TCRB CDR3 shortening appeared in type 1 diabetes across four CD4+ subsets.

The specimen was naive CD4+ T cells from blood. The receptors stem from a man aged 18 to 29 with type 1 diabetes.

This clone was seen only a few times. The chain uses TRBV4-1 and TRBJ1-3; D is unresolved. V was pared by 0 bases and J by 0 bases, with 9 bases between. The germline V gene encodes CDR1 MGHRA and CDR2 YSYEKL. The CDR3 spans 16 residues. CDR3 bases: TGCGCCAGCAGCCAAGAAAGTGCATTCTCTGGAAACACCATATATTTT. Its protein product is CASSQESAFSGNTIYF.

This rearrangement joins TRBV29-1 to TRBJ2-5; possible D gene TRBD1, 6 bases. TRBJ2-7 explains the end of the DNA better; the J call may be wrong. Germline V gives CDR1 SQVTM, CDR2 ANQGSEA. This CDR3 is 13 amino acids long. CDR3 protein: CSVGGTLTYEQYF. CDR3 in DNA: TGCAGCGTTGGAGGGACACTTACCTACGAGCAGTACTTC.

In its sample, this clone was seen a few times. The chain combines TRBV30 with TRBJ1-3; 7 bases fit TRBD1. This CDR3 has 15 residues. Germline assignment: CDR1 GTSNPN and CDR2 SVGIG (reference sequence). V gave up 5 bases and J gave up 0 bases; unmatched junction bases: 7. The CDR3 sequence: CAWARTGGSGNTIYF. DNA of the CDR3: TGTGCCTGGGCGAGGACAGGCGGCTCTGGAAACACCATATATTTT.

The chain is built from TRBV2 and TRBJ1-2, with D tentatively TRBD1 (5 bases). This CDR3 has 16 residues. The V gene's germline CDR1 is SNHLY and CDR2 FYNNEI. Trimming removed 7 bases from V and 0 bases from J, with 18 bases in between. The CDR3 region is CASTSFRDGTNYGYTF. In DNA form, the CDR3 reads TGTGCCAGCACCTCTTTCCGGGACGGTACTAACTATGGCTACACCTTC.